A single sample gave rise to the 28 T cell receptor beta chains below, sequenced in a study of blood T cell repertoires in COVID-19. Repertoires were generated with immunoSEQ multiplex PCR, while TCRdb's copy carries only in-frame clones and drops some. The sample lists 40,000 to 55,000 clones, 88% occurring once. Sequenced: peripheral blood. Receptors were obtained from a human donor in a cohort sampled during active COVID-19.

This chain joins TRBV3-1 (or the pseudogene TRBV3-2) and TRBJ2-1, with 8 nucleotides matching TRBD2. J gave up 7 bases and V 1 base, and 9 bases lay outside the gene matches. The germline V gene encodes CDR1 LGHDT and CDR2 YNNKEL (reference sequence). The CDR3 runs to 16 residues. The CDR3 nucleotides are TGTGCCAGCAGCCAAGTGAGGGGCCGGGGGGGGAATGAGCAGTTCTTC. Residues: CASSQVRGRGGNEQFF.

The J gene is TRBJ1-6, the V gene TRBV7-8, with TRBD1 as a possible D gene (6 bases). V lost 1 base, J lost 9 bases, and 16 bases lay in between. Germline V gene lookup returns CDR1 SGHVS and CDR2 FQNEAQ. The CDR3 sequence is 16 residues long. CDR3 in amino acids: CASSLEPGAPSSPLHF. For the CDR3, the DNA is TGTGCCAGCAGCTTAGAACCAGGGGCTCCGAGTTCACCCCTCCACTTT.

This rearrangement joins TRBV6-2 or TRBV6-3 to TRBJ1-1; D not resolved. Trimming removed 5 bases from V and 2 bases from J, with 12 bases in between. CDR3 length: 14 residues. Germline-derived CDR1 and CDR2 are MNHEY and SVGEGT. CDR3 nucleotide sequence: TGTGCCAGCAGTACCCGGGGAGTAAACACTGAAGCTTTCTTT. Translation gives CASSTRGVNTEAFF.

The rearrangement uses TRBV15 and TRBJ1-2, with TRBD1 identical over 7 bases. The CDR3 has 14 residues. J was trimmed by 8 bases and V by 6 bases; bases with no gene match: 12. Germline CDR1 reads LNHNV; CDR2 reads YYDKDF (reference sequence). In DNA, the CDR3 is TGTGCCACCAGGAAGGACAGGTTAGGCTTCGGCTACACCTTC. Translating it yields CATRKDRLGFGYTF.

As DNA, the CDR3 is TGTGCCAGCAGCTTAGATACTTCCGATACGCAGTATTTT. Amino acid sequence: CASSLDTSDTQYF. The chain is built from TRBV7-9 and TRBJ2-3; D gene uncertain. The CDR3 is made up of 13 amino acids. Germline CDR1 SEHNR, CDR2 FQNEAQ (reference sequence). The V gene lost 1 base and the J gene lost 6 bases, with 8 bases spanning the gap.

This chain uses TRBV29-1 with TRBJ2-2, with D maybe TRBD2 (5 bases). V was trimmed by 0 bases and J by 0 bases, leaving 8 bases between them. Germline V gene data show CDR1 as SQVTM and CDR2 as ANQGSEA. The CDR3 length is 15 residues. The CDR3 DNA is TGCAGCGTTGAAGAGGAGGAGGCGAACACCGGGGAGCTGTTTTTT. This translates into CSVEEEEANTGELFF.

A single count supports this clone. This chain uses TRBV7-2 with TRBJ1-1, with D tentatively TRBD1 (5 bases). Trimming removed 1 base from V and 4 bases from J, with 13 bases in between. Germline V gives CDR1 SGHTA, CDR2 FQGNSA. The CDR3 has 15 amino acids. CDR3 nucleotide sequence: TGTGCCAGCAGCTTAGGAGAGACAGATTTCACTGAAGCTTTCTTT. Translation gives CASSLGETDFTEAFF.

The chain employs TRBV18 and TRBJ2-7, with 9 bases lining up with TRBD1. Unmatched junction bases numbered 8, after V lost 8 bases and J lost 3 bases. Germline lookup yields CDR1 KGHSH and CDR2 LQKENI. The CDR3 extends over 14 amino acids. The CDR3 here is CASGTGTGSYEQYF. DNA for the CDR3: TGTGCCAGCGGCACGGGGACAGGGAGCTACGAGCAGTACTTC.

The chain joins TRBV4-3 to TRBJ1-2; D unresolved. The V end was cut by 2 bases, the J end by 8 bases, with 12 bases between. CDR3 size: 13 residues. Looked up from germline, CDR1 is LGHNA and CDR2 is YSLEER. The CDR3 loop reads CASSQTLVQGYTF. Written as DNA, the CDR3 is TGCGCCAGCAGCCAAACGCTGGTCCAGGGCTACACCTTC.

A single count supports this clone. The CDR3 loop is CASSLTSGDYEQYF. The DNA of the CDR3 is TGTGCCAGCAGCTTGACTAGCGGGGACTACGAGCAGTACTTC. The chain carries TRBV7-2 and TRBJ2-7, with TRBD2 matching over 11 bases. Germline V CDR1 and CDR2: SGHTA, FQGNSA. CDR3 size: 14 residues. J gave up 3 bases and V 3 bases, and 1 base lay outside the gene matches.

V usage is TRBV5-1 and J usage is TRBJ1-1; D gene unclear. Germline V gene lookup returns CDR1 SGHRS and CDR2 YFSETQ. Trimming removed 0 bases from V and 4 bases from J, with 13 bases in between. The CDR3 is 15 amino acids. CDR3 region: CASSLGQDQGTEAFF. The CDR3 DNA reads TGCGCCAGCAGCTTGGGGCAGGATCAAGGCACTGAAGCTTTCTTT.

This clone was seen once. V usage is TRBV11-2 and J usage is TRBJ1-2; D gene ambiguous. CDR3 length equals 16 residues. From germline, CDR1 is SGHAT and CDR2 FQNNGV. Trimming left V 5 bases short and J 7 bases short, with 23 bases between. The CDR3 nucleotides are TGTGCCAGCAGCGCAGGAGTCCAGGTCCTCGCGGGTGGCTACACCTTC. As protein: CASSAGVQVLAGGYTF.

The chain has TRBV19 and TRBJ1-2, with a weak D call TRBD1 (5 bases). The ends were cut back, 5 bases at V and 6 bases at J, with 16 bases in the middle. The germline V gene has CDR1 LNHDA and CDR2 SQIVND (reference sequence). The CDR3 extends over 14 amino acids. The CDR3 coding sequence is TGTGCCAGTAGTGTTGACAGTCCCTGGGATGGCTACACCTTC. It codes for CASSVDSPWDGYTF.

The J gene is TRBJ1-1, the V gene TRBV18; D remains unclear. CDR1 KGHSH and CDR2 LQKENI come from the germline V gene. The CDR3 is made up of 11 amino acids. Trimming removed 6 bases at V and 4 bases at J, with 6 bases between. The CDR3 sequence: CASSRATEAFF. CDR3 nucleotides: TGTGCCAGCTCGCGGGCCACTGAAGCTTTCTTT.

The rearrangement links TRBV27 to TRBJ1-1, with 11 nucleotides matching TRBD1. Germline CDR1 and CDR2: MNHEY and SMNVEV (reference sequence). V shed 4 bases, J shed 4 bases, and the junction held 8 bases outside the gene matches. The CDR3 is made up of 16 amino acids. The CDR3 protein is CASSWAVGTGGTEAFF. The CDR3 nucleotides read TGTGCCAGCAGTTGGGCAGTTGGGACAGGGGGCACTGAAGCTTTCTTT.

The chain combines TRBV7-9 with TRBJ2-5; TRBD1 might be the D (5 bases). The germline V gene encodes CDR1 SEHNR and CDR2 FQNEAQ (reference sequence). There are 14 residues in the CDR3. The V end was cut by 5 bases, the J end by 0 bases, with 10 bases between. The CDR3 DNA follows: TGTGCCAGCAGCCCGACAGTGTACCAAGAGACCCAGTACTTC. It translates to CASSPTVYQETQYF.

This clone was recorded only once. V is TRBV5-1 and J is TRBJ2-2, with a weak D call TRBD1 (6 bases). The CDR3 loop spans 13 amino acids. Germline CDR1 SGHRS, CDR2 YFSETQ. Trimming left V 5 bases short and J 4 bases short, with 9 bases between. The CDR3: CASRTGGTGELFF. The CDR3 bases are TGCGCCAGCAGGACAGGTGGCACCGGGGAGCTGTTTTTT. The whole variable domain, remainder taken from reference TRBV5-1 and TRBJ2-2, is KAGVTQTPRYLIKTRGQQVTLSCSPISGHRSVSWYQQTPGQGLQFLFEYFSETQRNKGNFPGRFSGRQFSNSRSEMNVSTLELGDSALYLCASRTGGTGELFFGEGSRLTVL.

This sequence joins TRBV12-5 and TRBJ1-1; 10 nucleotides agree with TRBD1. This CDR3 is 14 amino acids long. CDR1 and CDR2 (germline): LGHNT, FRNRAP. V shed 5 bases, J shed 4 bases, and the junction held 4 bases outside the gene matches. The CDR3 spells CASGGGQGRTEAFF. CDR3 DNA: TGTGCTAGTGGTGGGGGACAGGGGCGCACTGAAGCTTTCTTT.

The DNA for the CDR3 is TGCGCCAGCAGCCCGGGGGACGGCTCGGAGACCCAGTACTTC. Translated, it gives CASSPGDGSETQYF. The chain has TRBV5-1 and TRBJ2-5; maybe TRBD2 (6 bases). Trimming left V 4 bases short and J 5 bases short, with 15 bases between. The CDR3 covers 14 residues. Germline CDR1 reads SGHRS; CDR2 reads YFSETQ.

The chain links TRBV7-2 to TRBJ2-1; D gene uncertain. Trimming left V 6 bases short and J 0 bases short, with 12 bases between. From germline, CDR1 is SGHTA and CDR2 FQGNSA. CDR3 length: 15 residues. The CDR3 region is CASREQSTSYNEQFF. In nucleotides, the CDR3 is TGTGCCAGCAGAGAACAGTCTACCTCCTACAATGAGCAGTTCTTC.

The chain links TRBV7-9 to TRBJ1-2, with TRBD1 as a possible D gene (6 bases). Deletions cut 10 bases from V and 10 bases from J, with 13 bases between. Germline V gene sequence: CDR1 SEHNR, CDR2 FQNEAQ (reference sequence). The CDR3 consists of 10 residues. CDR3 residues: CAIGGVVYTF. CDR3 nucleotides: TGTGCCATAGGGGGGGTTGTCTACACCTTC.

This clone was seen only once. The chain recombines TRBV4-3 with TRBJ1-4; 7 bases are shared with TRBD1. Germline CDR1 and CDR2: LGHNA and YSLEER. V lost 6 bases and J lost 8; bases outside the gene matches: 12. The CDR3 length is 15 residues. This CDR3 is CASREQGLVWEKLFF. CDR3 bases: TGCGCCAGCAGAGAACAGGGGTTGGTATGGGAAAAACTGTTTTTT.

V usage is TRBV2 and J usage is TRBJ1-2; the match to TRBD1 covers 7 bases. The CDR3 covers 14 residues. In germline, CDR1 is SNHLY, CDR2 FYNNEI. Losses at the gene ends were 7 bases for V and 8 bases for J; bases not matched to a gene: 13. The CDR3 nucleotides are TGTGCCAGCAACAGGGACAGAGCCGCCGGGGGCTACACCTTC. Translated, it gives CASNRDRAAGGYTF.

CDR3 coding DNA: TGTGCCAGCAGTTCCCGACTTGCGGAGACCCAGTACTTC. Translated: CASSSRLAETQYF. The chain employs TRBV12-3 or TRBV12-4 and TRBJ2-5, with no clear D. The CDR3 sequence is 13 residues long. V was pared by 4 bases and J by 5 bases, with 11 bases between.

This chain uses TRBV7-9 with TRBJ2-1; no clear D gene. The CDR3 runs to 10 residues. Germline values: CDR1 SEHNR, CDR2 FQNEAQ (reference sequence). The germline V and J ends were trimmed by 2 bases and 10 bases, with 3 bases remaining between them. The CDR3 DNA reads as TGTGCCAGCAGCTTATCGGAGCAGTTCTTC. It encodes CASSLSEQFF.

The CDR3 protein is CASSPDRDYGYTF. The DNA of the CDR3 is TGTGCCAGCAGTCCCGACAGGGACTATGGCTACACCTTC. This chain joins TRBV12-3 or TRBV12-4 and TRBJ1-2; 7 bases map to TRBD1. Trimming cost V 5 bases and J 3 bases; bases outside gene matches: 3. The CDR3 consists of 13 residues.

CDR3 in amino acids: CASSYFGGNRSPLHF. DNA for the CDR3: TGTGCCAGCAGTTACTTTGGGGGGAATCGATCACCCCTCCACTTT. The chain recombines TRBV6-5 with TRBJ1-6; a weak D match, TRBD1 (5 bases). Germline CDR1 reads MNHEY; CDR2 reads SVGAGI. The V end lost 1 base, the J end lost 10 bases, and 14 bases lay between the germline ends. There are 15 residues in the CDR3.

The chain links TRBV15 to TRBJ2-7; D perhaps matches TRBD1 (5 bases). This CDR3 is built from 14 residues. Trimming took 0 bases from V and 2 from J, leaving 8 bases between them. Germline V CDR1 and CDR2: LNHNV, YYDKDF (reference sequence). The CDR3 DNA reads as TGTGCCACCAGCAGAGACAGGGCTGCCTACGAGCAGTACTTC. As protein: CATSRDRAAYEQYF.